This T cell receptor (beta chain) was identified during a study of cytomegalovirus exposure and HLA in healthy donors. Findings and limits, study-wide: In a later analysis, specific HLA alleles were associated with 15,000 or so TCR beta sequences at a 0.05 false discovery rate.

PCR was performed using 60 Vbeta and 13 Jbeta primers. Authors' methods: Roughly 11 million of the roughly 77 million unique TCR beta chains counted in a later analysis were shared. Profiled with immunoSEQ multiplex PCR; TCRdb holds only in-frame clones, not every one. V and J calls and clone size are given by that table; D and trimming were obtained from the DNA. This table has 85,000 to 120,000 clones, over 55% appearing once. A note on this clone: No antigen is known for it.

Material: PBMCs. This sequence originates from a female donor in good health and CMV-seronegative.

CDR3 residues: CASSHRLAGEYPYEQYF. The CDR3 DNA follows: TGCGCCAGCAGCCATCGGCTAGCGGGAGAATACCCCTACGAGCAGTACTTC. This rearrangement joins TRBV4-1 to TRBJ2-7; 10 nucleotides align to TRBD2. The V gene end was trimmed by 3 bases and the J gene end by 2 bases; junction bases not matched to a gene: 10. The germline CDR1 and CDR2 sequences are MGHRA and YSYEKL. The CDR3 is made up of 17 amino acids.